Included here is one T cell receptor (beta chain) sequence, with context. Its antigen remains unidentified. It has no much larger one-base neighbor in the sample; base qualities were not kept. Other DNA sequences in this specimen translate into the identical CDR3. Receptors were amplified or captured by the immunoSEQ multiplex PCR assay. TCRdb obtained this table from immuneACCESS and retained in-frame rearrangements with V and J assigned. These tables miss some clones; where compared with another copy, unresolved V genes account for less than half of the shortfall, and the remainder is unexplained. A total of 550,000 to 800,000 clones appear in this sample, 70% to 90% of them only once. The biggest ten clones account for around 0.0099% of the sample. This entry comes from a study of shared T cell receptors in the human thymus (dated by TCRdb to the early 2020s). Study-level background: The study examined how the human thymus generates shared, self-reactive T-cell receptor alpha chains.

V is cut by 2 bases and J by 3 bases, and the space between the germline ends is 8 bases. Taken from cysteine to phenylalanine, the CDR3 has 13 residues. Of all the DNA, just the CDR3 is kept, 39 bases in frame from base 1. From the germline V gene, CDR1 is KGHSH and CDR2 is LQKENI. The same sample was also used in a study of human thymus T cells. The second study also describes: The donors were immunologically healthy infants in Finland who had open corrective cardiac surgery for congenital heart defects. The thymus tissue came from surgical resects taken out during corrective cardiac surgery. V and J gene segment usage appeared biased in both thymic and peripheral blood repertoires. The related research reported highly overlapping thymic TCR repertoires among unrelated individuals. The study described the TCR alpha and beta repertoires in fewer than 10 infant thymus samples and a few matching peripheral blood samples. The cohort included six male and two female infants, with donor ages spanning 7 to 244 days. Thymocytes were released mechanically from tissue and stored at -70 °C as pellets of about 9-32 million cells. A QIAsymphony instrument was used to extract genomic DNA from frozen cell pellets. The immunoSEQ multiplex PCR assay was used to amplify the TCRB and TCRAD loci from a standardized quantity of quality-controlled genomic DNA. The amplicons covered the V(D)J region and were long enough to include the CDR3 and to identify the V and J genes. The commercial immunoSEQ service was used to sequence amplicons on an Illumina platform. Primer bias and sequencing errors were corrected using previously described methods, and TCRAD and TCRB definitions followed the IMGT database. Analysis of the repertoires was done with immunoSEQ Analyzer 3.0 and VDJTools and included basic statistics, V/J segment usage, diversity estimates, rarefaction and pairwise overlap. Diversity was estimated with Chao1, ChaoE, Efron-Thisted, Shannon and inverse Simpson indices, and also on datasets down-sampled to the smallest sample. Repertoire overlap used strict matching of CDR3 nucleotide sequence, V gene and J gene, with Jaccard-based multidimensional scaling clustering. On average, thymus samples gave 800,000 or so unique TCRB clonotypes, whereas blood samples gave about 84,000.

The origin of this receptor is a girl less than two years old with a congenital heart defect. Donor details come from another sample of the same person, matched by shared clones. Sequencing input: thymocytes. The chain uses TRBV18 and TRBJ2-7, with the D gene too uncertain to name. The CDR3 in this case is CASSPGTSYEQYF. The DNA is TGTGCCAGCTCACCAGGCACCAGCTACGAGCAGTACTTC.